The rows below give T cell receptor beta chains drawn from one sample of a study of T cells after yellow fever vaccination. TCRdb redid the calling of the 5' RACE reads with MiXCR, one entry per CDR3 protein. The data contain 300,000 or so distinct CDR3 sequences, over 10% of them seen just once; the ten biggest clones take up less than 0.55%. The sample in question was CD4+ T cells sorted from PBMCs, obtained 45 days after the yellow fever booster vaccination. The receptors were gathered from a man aged 30 to 45 who received the YFV17D yellow fever vaccine. The CDR3 runs from the conserved cysteine through the conserved F or W. A D gene is named only where the DNA matches it firmly. Clone size appears in some rows only: once, few, many, or a class for an expanded clone.

abundance | j_gene | d_gene | v_gene | CDR3aa | CDR3nt
many | TRBJ1-2 | . | TRBV11-1 | CASSLGGYGYTF | TGTGCCAGCAGCTTAGGCGGCTATGGCTACACCTTC
. | TRBJ2-2 | . | TRBV9 | CASSAQGNTGELFF | TGTGCCAGCAGCGCGCAGGGGAACACCGGGGAGCTGTTTTTT
few | TRBJ2-7 | . | TRBV2 | CASSERRGPYEQYF | TGTGCCAGCAGTGAACGCCGGGGCCCCTACGAGCAGTACTTC
. | TRBJ2-5 | TRBD1 | TRBV5-1 | CASTQGQGAAETQYF | TGCGCCAGCACTCAGGGACAGGGGGCAGCGGAGACCCAGTACTTC
few | TRBJ2-3 | . | TRBV20-1 | CSATVVGTDTQYF | TGCAGTGCTACCGTCGTCGGCACAGATACGCAGTATTTT
. | TRBJ2-7 | . | TRBV4-3 | CASSQESEIADSYEQYF | TGCGCCAGCAGCCAAGAAAGTGAGATAGCGGACTCCTACGAGCAGTACTTC
few | TRBJ2-2 | . | TRBV11-2 | CASSLGRMNTGELFF | TGTGCCAGCAGCTTAGGGCGGATGAACACCGGGGAGCTGTTTTTT
few | TRBJ2-4 | TRBD2 | TRBV19 | CASSSGRGYIQYF | TGTGCCAGTAGTAGTGGGCGGGGGTACATTCAGTACTTC
few | TRBJ1-2 | . | TRBV5-1 | CASSLTDLNGYTF | TGCGCCAGCAGCTTGACAGATTTGAATGGCTACACCTTC
few | TRBJ2-6 | . | TRBV5-1 | CASSLVLLGANVLTF | TGCGCCAGCAGCTTGGTCCTGCTAGGGGCCAACGTCCTGACTTTC
few | TRBJ2-1 | . | TRBV9 | CASTPSGAGSYNEQFF | TGTGCCAGCACCCCCTCCGGGGCCGGCTCCTACAATGAGCAGTTCTTC
. | TRBJ1-3 | . | TRBV4-2 | CASSPGRDISGNTIYF | TGTGCCAGCAGCCCCGGCCGGGACATATCTGGAAACACCATATATTTT
few | TRBJ2-7 | . | TRBV21-1 | CASSNVLMAGPYEQYF | TGTGCCAGCAGCAATGTTCTGATGGCCGGACCCTACGAGCAGTACTTC
few | TRBJ2-6 | . | TRBV11-2 | CASSLHPSSSGANVLTF | TGTGCCAGCAGCTTACATCCTTCATCCTCTGGGGCCAACGTCCTGACTTTC
few | TRBJ2-7 | TRBD2 | TRBV20-1 | CSASDGRAYEQYF | TGCAGTGCTAGTGACGGGAGGGCCTACGAGCAGTACTTC
many | TRBJ2-5 | . | TRBV29-1 | CSVAQKGGETQYF | TGCAGCGTTGCCCAGAAGGGGGGAGAGACCCAGTACTTC
. | TRBJ2-1 | . | TRBV7-2 | CASSSRGSSYNEQFF | TGTGCCAGCAGCTCCCGGGGGAGCTCCTACAATGAGCAGTTCTTC
few | TRBJ2-7 | . | TRBV6-1 | CASCLSGNSYEQYF | TGTGCCAGCTGTCTAAGCGGAAACTCCTACGAGCAGTACTTC
. | TRBJ2-7 | TRBD2 | TRBV4-2 | CASSQERGVYEQYF | TGTGCCAGCAGCCAAGAGCGGGGGGTCTACGAGCAGTACTTC
few | TRBJ1-5 | . | TRBV10-3 | CAISPGVGNQPQHF | TGTGCCATCAGCCCAGGGGTGGGGAATCAGCCCCAGCATTTT
few | TRBJ2-1 | . | TRBV10-3 | CAISDKGYEQFF | TGTGCCATCAGTGATAAAGGCTATGAGCAGTTCTTC
. | TRBJ2-7 | TRBD1 | TRBV7-2 | CASSPGTGISYEQYF | TGTGCCAGCAGCCCGGGGACAGGGATATCCTACGAGCAGTACTTC
. | TRBJ2-7 | TRBD1 | TRBV12-3/TRBV12-4 | CASTSGTAYEQYF | TGTGCCAGCACCTCCGGGACAGCCTACGAGCAGTACTTC
many | TRBJ2-7 | TRBD1 | TRBV7-2 | CASSSRAGGLYEQYF | TGTGCCAGCAGCTCCCGGGCAGGGGGCCTTTACGAGCAGTACTTC
few | TRBJ2-2 | . | TRBV10-3 | CATKWQANTGELFF | TGTGCCACCAAATGGCAGGCGAACACCGGGGAGCTGTTTTTT
many | TRBJ2-4 | TRBD2 | TRBV20-1 | CSALAGDSNIQYF | TGCAGTGCTTTAGCGGGAGACTCAAACATTCAGTACTTC
few | TRBJ2-7 | . | TRBV12-3/TRBV12-4 | CASSLVRFYEQYF | TGTGCCAGCAGTTTAGTCAGATTCTACGAGCAGTACTTC
many | TRBJ2-2 | TRBD2 | TRBV3-1 | CASSQTSGVNTGELFF | TGTGCCAGCAGCCAAACTAGCGGAGTGAACACCGGGGAGCTGTTTTTT
few | TRBJ2-1 | TRBD2 | TRBV5-1 | CASSLGWEGGREQFF | TGCGCCAGCAGCTTGGGATGGGAGGGAGGGCGCGAGCAGTTCTTC